The clone carrying this TCR beta chain was found many times. Using its own MiXCR run on the RT-PCR reads, TCRdb lists one record per CDR3 protein. The sample lists some 4,000 distinct CDR3 sequences, around 34% seen once, with 5.1% in the top ten. Germline V lookup: CDR1 SGHRS, CDR2 YFSETQ. This CDR3 has 13 residues. The germline V and J ends were trimmed by 3 bases and 0 bases, with 6 bases remaining between them. The material sequenced was memory CD4+ T cells from salivary gland. This sequence originates from a female donor with primary Sjogren's syndrome. The V and J genes are TRBV5-1 and TRBJ1-1; D is uncertain. CDR3 loop: CASSSFLNTEAFF. As DNA, the CDR3 is TGCGCCAGCAGCTCCTTCTTGAACACTGAAGCTTTCTTT. Combining the CDR3 with reference TRBV5-1 and TRBJ1-1 gives the whole variable domain KAGVTQTPRYLIKTRGQQVTLSCSPISGHRSVSWYQQTPGQGLQFLFEYFSETQRNKGNFPGRFSGRQFSNSRSEMNVSTLELGDSALYLCASSSFLNTEAFFGQGTRLTVV.